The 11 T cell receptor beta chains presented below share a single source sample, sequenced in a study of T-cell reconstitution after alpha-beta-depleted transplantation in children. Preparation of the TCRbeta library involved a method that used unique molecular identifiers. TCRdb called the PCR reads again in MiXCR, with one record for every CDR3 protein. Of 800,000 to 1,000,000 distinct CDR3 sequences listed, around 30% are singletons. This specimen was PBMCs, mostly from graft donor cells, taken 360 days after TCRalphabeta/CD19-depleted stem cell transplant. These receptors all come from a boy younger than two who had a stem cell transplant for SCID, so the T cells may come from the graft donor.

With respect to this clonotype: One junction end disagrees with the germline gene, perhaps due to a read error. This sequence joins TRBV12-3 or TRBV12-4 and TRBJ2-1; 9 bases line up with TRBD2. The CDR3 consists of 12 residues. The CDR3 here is CASSERASGVSF. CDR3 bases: TGTGCCAGCAGCGAACGGGCTAGCGGGGTCTCCTTC.

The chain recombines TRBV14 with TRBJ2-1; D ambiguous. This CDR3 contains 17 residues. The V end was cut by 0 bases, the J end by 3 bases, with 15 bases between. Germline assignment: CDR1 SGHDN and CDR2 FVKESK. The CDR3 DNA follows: TGTGCCAGCAGCCAAGACTTTCGCGGTTTCTTCTACAATGAGCAGTTCTTC. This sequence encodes CASSQDFRGFFYNEQFF.

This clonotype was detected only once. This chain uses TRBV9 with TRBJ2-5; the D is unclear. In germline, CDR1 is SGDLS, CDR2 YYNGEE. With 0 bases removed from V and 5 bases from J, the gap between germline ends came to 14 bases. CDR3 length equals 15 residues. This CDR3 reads CASSVGGESAETQYF. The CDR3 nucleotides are TGTGCCAGCAGCGTAGGTGGGGAATCAGCGGAGACCCAGTACTTC.

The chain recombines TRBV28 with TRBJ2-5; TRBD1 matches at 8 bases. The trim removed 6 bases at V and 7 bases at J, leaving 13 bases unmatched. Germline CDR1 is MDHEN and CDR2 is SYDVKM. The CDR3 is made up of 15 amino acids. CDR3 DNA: TGTGCCAGCAGCCCATCGGACAGGGCAAAGGGGACCCAGTACTTC. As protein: CASSPSDRAKGTQYF.

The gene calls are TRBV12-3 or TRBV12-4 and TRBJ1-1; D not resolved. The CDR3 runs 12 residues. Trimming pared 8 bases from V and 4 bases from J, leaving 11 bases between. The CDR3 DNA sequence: TGTGCCAGCCGGCGTAAATCCACTGAAGCTTTCTTT. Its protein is CASRRKSTEAFF.

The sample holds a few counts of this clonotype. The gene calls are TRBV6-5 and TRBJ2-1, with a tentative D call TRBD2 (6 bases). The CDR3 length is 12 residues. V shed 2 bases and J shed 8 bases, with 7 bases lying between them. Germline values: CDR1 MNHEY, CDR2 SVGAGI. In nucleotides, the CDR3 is TGTGCCAGCAGTTACGGGGAGGATGAGCAGTTCTTC. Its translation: CASSYGEDEQFF.

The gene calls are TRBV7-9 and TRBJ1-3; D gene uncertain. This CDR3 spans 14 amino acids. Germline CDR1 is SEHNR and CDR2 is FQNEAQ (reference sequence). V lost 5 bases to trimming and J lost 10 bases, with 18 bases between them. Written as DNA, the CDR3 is TGTGCCAGCAGCCTCCCGAAAACCTCTGGGACCATATATTTT. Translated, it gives CASSLPKTSGTIYF.

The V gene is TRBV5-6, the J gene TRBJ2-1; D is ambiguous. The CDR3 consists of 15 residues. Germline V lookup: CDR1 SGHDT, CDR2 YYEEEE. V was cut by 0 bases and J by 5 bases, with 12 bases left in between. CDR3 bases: TGTGCCAGCAGCTTGGTCCCCGAACGGCACAATGAGCAGTTCTTC. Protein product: CASSLVPERHNEQFF.

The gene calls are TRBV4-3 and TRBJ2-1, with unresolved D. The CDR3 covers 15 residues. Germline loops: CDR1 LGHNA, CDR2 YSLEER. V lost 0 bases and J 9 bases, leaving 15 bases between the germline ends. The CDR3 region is CASSQDGLLGSEQFF. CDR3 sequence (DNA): TGCGCCAGCAGCCAAGATGGCCTTTTAGGCTCTGAGCAGTTCTTC.

The CDR3 nucleotides read TGTGCCAGCAGTCTAGCGGGGGTTGACGAGACCCAGTACTTC. Translation: CASSLAGVDETQYF. The chain combines TRBV5-4 with TRBJ2-5, with 10 bases lining up with TRBD2. This CDR3 spans 14 amino acids. J was trimmed by 5 bases and V by 5 bases; bases with no gene match: 6. Germline V gives CDR1 SGHNT, CDR2 YYREEE (reference sequence).

The CDR3 protein is CASSPIGQFYEQYF. The DNA for the CDR3 is TGTGCCAGCAGCCCCATAGGACAGTTCTACGAGCAGTACTTC. The rearrangement uses TRBV7-2 and TRBJ2-7; weak D call: TRBD1 (6 bases). Germline V CDR1 and CDR2: SGHTA, FQGNSA. This CDR3 has 14 amino acids. Trimming stripped 5 bases from V and 3 bases from J, with 14 bases between.